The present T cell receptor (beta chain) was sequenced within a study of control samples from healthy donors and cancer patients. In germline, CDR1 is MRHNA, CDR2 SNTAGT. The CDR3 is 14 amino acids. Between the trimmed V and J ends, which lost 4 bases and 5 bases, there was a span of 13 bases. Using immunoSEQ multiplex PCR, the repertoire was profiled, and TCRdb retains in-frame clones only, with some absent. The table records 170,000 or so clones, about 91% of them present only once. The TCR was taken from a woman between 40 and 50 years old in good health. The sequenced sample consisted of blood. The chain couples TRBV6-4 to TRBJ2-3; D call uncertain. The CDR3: CASSANPGQDTQYF. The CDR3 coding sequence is TGTGCCAGCAGTGCAAACCCGGGCCAAGATACGCAGTATTTT.